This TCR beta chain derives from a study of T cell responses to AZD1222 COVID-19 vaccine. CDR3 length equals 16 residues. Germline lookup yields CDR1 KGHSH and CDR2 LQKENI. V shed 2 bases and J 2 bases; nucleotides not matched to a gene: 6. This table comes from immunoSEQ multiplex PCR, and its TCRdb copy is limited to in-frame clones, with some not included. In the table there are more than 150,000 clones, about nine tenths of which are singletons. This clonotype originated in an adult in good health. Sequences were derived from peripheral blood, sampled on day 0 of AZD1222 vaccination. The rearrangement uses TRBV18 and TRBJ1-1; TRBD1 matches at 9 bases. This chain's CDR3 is CASSPGQGWRNTEAFF. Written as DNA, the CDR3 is TGTGCCAGCTCACCAGGACAGGGGTGGAGAAACACTGAAGCTTTCTTT.